Following are 10 T cell receptor beta chains from one sample sequenced in a study of blood T cell repertoires in COVID-19 (dated by TCRdb to the early 2020s). To prepare the library, the immunoSEQ multiplex PCR assay was applied. Drawn from immuneACCESS, this table holds only the in-frame rearrangements with V and J called that TCRdb kept. Clones are partly lost; checked studies trace under half to an unresolved V gene and leave the rest unexplained. The sample table shows 200,000 to 300,000 clones, and about nine tenths are seen once. Approximately 2.3% of the sample is held by the ten biggest clonotypes. Sequenced input: PBMCs or T cells enriched from blood (not recorded which). The receptors shown here come from a woman aged 40 to 55 with acute COVID-19.

The chain has TRBV18 and TRBJ2-5; 8 nucleotides line up with TRBD1. The CDR3 spans 15 residues. J gave up 0 bases and V 4 bases, and 4 bases lay outside the gene matches. Germline values: CDR1 KGHSH, CDR2 LQKENI. This CDR3 is CASSLGQVYQETQYF. The CDR3 DNA reads as TGTGCCAGCTCACTGGGACAGGTGTACCAAGAGACCCAGTACTTC. The complete variable domain, with remaining parts taken from reference TRBV18 and TRBJ2-5, reads NAGVMQNPRHLVRRRGQEARLRCSPMKGHSHVYWYRQLPEEGLKFMVYLQKENIIDESGMPKERFSAEFPKEGPSILRIQQVVRGDSAAYFCASSLGQVYQETQYFGPGTRLLVL.

This clone has just one count. This chain connects TRBV11-2 to TRBJ1-6; no firm D call. V gave up 1 base and J gave up 3 bases, with 10 bases separating them. CDR3 size: 16 residues. Germline-derived CDR1 and CDR2 are SGHAT and FQNNGV. The CDR3 spells CASSLGEVYYNSPLHF. The CDR3 nucleotides read TGTGCCAGCAGCTTAGGTGAGGTCTACTATAATTCACCCCTCCACTTT.

The chain combines TRBV7-2 with TRBJ2-3, with TRBD2 matching over 12 bases. The CDR3 consists of 17 residues. V lost 6 bases, J lost 2 bases, and 9 bases stayed unmatched. Germline values: CDR1 SGHTA, CDR2 FQGNSA. DNA for the CDR3: TGTGCCAGCAGGCGCTCCGGGACTAGCGGGTACACAGATACGCAGTATTTT. Residues: CASRRSGTSGYTDTQYF.

The rearrangement uses TRBV3-1 (or the pseudogene TRBV3-2) and TRBJ1-2; D not resolved. With 0 bases removed from V and 4 bases from J, the gap between germline ends came to 9 bases. The germline V gene encodes CDR1 LGHDT and CDR2 YNNKEL (reference sequence). CDR3 length: 14 residues. This chain's CDR3 is CASSQDWPGYGYTF. CDR3 bases: TGTGCCAGCAGCCAAGATTGGCCAGGCTATGGCTACACCTTC.

The chain joins TRBV30 to TRBJ2-3; a possible D gene is TRBD1 (6 bases). The length of the CDR3 is 15 residues. The V end lost 3 bases, the J end lost 0 bases, and 13 bases lay between the germline ends. Germline V gene lookup returns CDR1 GTSNPN and CDR2 SVGIG (reference sequence). For the CDR3, the DNA is TGTGCCTGGAGCGAAGGGACACCTAGCACAGATACGCAGTATTTT. Its translation: CAWSEGTPSTDTQYF.

The chain uses TRBV18 and TRBJ1-3; a possible D gene is TRBD1 (6 bases). The ends were cut back, 3 bases at V and 4 bases at J, with 10 bases in the middle. The CDR3 length is 14 residues. The germline V gene encodes CDR1 KGHSH and CDR2 LQKENI. CDR3 in amino acids: CASSPRDTGNTIYF. CDR3 DNA: TGTGCCAGCTCACCCCGGGACACCGGAAACACCATATATTTT.

This chain joins TRBV7-2 and TRBJ1-1; D possibly corresponds to TRBD1 (6 bases). Per the germline V gene, CDR1 is SGHTA and CDR2 is FQGNSA. V lost 1 base to trimming and J lost 1 base, with 7 bases between them. The CDR3 contains 14 residues. The CDR3 nucleotides are TGTGCCAGCAGCTTAGGGACAGAGAACACTGAAGCTTTCTTT. Its protein is CASSLGTENTEAFF.

This rearrangement joins TRBV3-1 (or the pseudogene TRBV3-2) to TRBJ2-4; a weak D match, TRBD1 (6 bases). Germline V lookup: CDR1 LGHDT, CDR2 YNNKEL (reference sequence). The CDR3 is 17 residues long. The V end lost 2 bases, the J end lost 1 base, and 15 bases lay between the germline ends. CDR3 nucleotide sequence: TGTGCCAGCAGCCAACGGAAGGGGGACGTCGCCAAAAACATTCAGTACTTC. This sequence encodes CASSQRKGDVAKNIQYF.

The chain has TRBV19 and TRBJ2-3; TRBD2 matches at 11 bases. Germline V gives CDR1 LNHDA, CDR2 SQIVND (reference sequence). The V segment lost 2 bases and the J segment 5 bases; nucleotides outside the gene matches: 6. CDR3 length: 16 residues. CDR3 residues: CASSIPSGGPGDTQYF. The CDR3 coding sequence is TGTGCCAGTAGTATACCTAGCGGGGGGCCGGGAGATACGCAGTATTTT.

This clone appeared a single time. The chain employs TRBV7-9 and TRBJ1-1, with 7 bases fitting TRBD1. The V gene end was trimmed by 3 bases and the J gene end by 8 bases; junction bases not matched to a gene: 3. Germline CDR1 reads SEHNR; CDR2 reads FQNEAQ (reference sequence). This CDR3 is built from 12 residues. CDR3 nucleotide sequence: TGTGCCAGCAGCTTTACAGGGGAGGAAGCTTTCTTT. It codes for CASSFTGEEAFF.